This T cell receptor (beta chain) is from a study of blood T cell repertoires in COVID-19. At the level of the study: From T cells, B-cell-depleted T cells, or PBMCs came the material, which was cDNA or gDNA.

Clones were read by immunoSEQ multiplex PCR, and TCRdb kept only the in-frame ones, dropping some. The table shows fewer than 300,000 clones, with about 89% occurring only once. The CDR3 loop spans 15 amino acids. V lost 6 bases and J 5 bases, leaving 19 bases between the germline ends. Looked up from germline, CDR1 is MNHEY and CDR2 is SVGAGI. The gene calls are TRBV6-5 and TRBJ1-2; D call uncertain. Sequenced: PBMCs or T cells enriched from blood (not recorded which). This sequence originates from a man in his forties who had recovered from COVID-19. The CDR3 DNA is TGTGCCAGCAGCTACCACAAAACCGGAGAGTATGGCTACACCTTC. Protein product: CASSYHKTGEYGYTF.